These 22 T cell receptor beta chains share one sample of origin, sequenced in a study of OX40 agonist ivuxolimab in advanced cancers. Library creation used the immunoSEQ multiplex PCR assay. TCRdb took this table from immuneACCESS and kept in-frame rearrangements with V and J called. Such tables lack part of the clones; where checked against another copy, unresolved V genes explain under half of the gap, and the rest is unexplained. The sample profile shows about 35,000 clones; around four fifths of them were found once. The ten largest clonotypes hold about 22% of the sample. The sequenced sample was CD4+ or CD8+ T cells sorted from blood, obtained in a trial of the OX40 agonist ivuxolimab. The receptors were gathered from an adult with an advanced solid tumor such as melanoma, head and neck, liver or kidney cancer.

J is TRBJ2-7 and V is TRBV4-3, with TRBD2 identical over 9 bases. Unmatched junction bases numbered 9, after V lost 1 base and J lost 8 bases. The length of the CDR3 is 15 residues. The germline V gene encodes CDR1 LGHNA and CDR2 YSLEER. In DNA, the CDR3 is TGCGCCAGCAGCCAAGCTCTAGCGGGGTCCGGGAAGCAGTACTTC. It encodes CASSQALAGSGKQYF.

J is TRBJ2-5 and V is TRBV11-2; 9 nucleotides align to TRBD2. Trimming cost V 1 base and J 0 bases; bases outside gene matches: 0. Germline V lookup: CDR1 SGHAT, CDR2 FQNNGV. CDR3 length equals 15 residues. CDR3 residues: CASSLASGDQETQYF. The CDR3 bases are TGTGCCAGCAGCTTAGCTAGCGGGGACCAAGAGACCCAGTACTTC. The whole variable domain, filled in from reference TRBV11-2 and TRBJ2-5, reads EAGVAQSPRYKIIEKRQSVAFWCNPISGHATLYWYQQILGQGPKLLIQFQNNGVVDDSQLPKDRFSAERLKGVDSTLKIQPAKLEDSAVYLCASSLASGDQETQYFGPGTRLLVL.

The gene calls are TRBV28 and TRBJ1-5; TRBD1 aligns across 9 bases. This CDR3 region has 14 residues. After removal of 6 bases from V and 9 bases from J, the junction contained 9 bases not matched to a gene. From germline, CDR1 is MDHEN and CDR2 SYDVKM. For the CDR3, the DNA is TGTGCCAGCAGCCCTACAGGGGGCGGATGGCCCCAGCATTTT. Translating gives CASSPTGGGWPQHF.

In its sample, this clone was seen once. The chain has TRBV9 and TRBJ2-2, with 10 bases aligning to TRBD2. V lost 3 bases and J lost 7; bases outside the gene matches: 12. Germline-derived CDR1 and CDR2 are SGDLS and YYNGEE. The CDR3 is 17 residues long. The CDR3 loop reads CASSAFLAGDEGGELFF. CDR3 in DNA: TGTGCCAGCAGCGCTTTTCTAGCGGGAGACGAGGGCGGGGAGCTGTTTTTT.

The chain carries TRBV4-1 and TRBJ1-1; 10 bases are shared with TRBD1. The CDR3 extends over 14 amino acids. Per germline, CDR1 MGHRA and CDR2 YSYEKL. V trimming: 7 bases; J trimming: 4 bases; junction bases outside the gene matches: 6. CDR3 sequence: CASTSTGGPTEAFF. DNA for the CDR3: TGCGCCAGCACCTCGACAGGGGGCCCCACTGAAGCTTTCTTT.

This clone was seen only a few times. The J gene is TRBJ1-5, the V gene TRBV7-9; D remains ambiguous. The germline gives CDR1 SEHNR, CDR2 FQNEAQ (reference sequence). There are 16 residues in the CDR3. The V and J ends lost 4 bases and 0 bases respectively, with 13 bases between them. The CDR3 is CASSSFTGYSNQPQHF. The CDR3 coding sequence is TGTGCCAGCAGCTCCTTCACGGGTTATAGCAATCAGCCCCAGCATTTT.

This chain links TRBV21-1 with TRBJ1-3; TRBD1 is taken as the D call from the table, unchecked against the DNA. TRBV21-1 is noted as a pseudogene. The CDR3 is 16 residues long. The CDR3, as DNA: TGTGCCAGCAGCAAAGGACAGGGTAAGTCTGGAAACACCATATATTTT. Protein product: CASSKGQGKSGNTIYF.

The chain is built from TRBV4-1 and TRBJ1-3, with D perhaps TRBD1 (6 bases). Germline CDR1 MGHRA, CDR2 YSYEKL. V was pared by 0 bases and J by 3 bases, with 12 bases between. CDR3 size: 16 residues. CDR3 protein: CASSQDAAGVGNTIYF. CDR3 nucleotide sequence: TGCGCCAGCAGCCAAGATGCGGCAGGGGTTGGAAACACCATATATTTT.

The chain recombines TRBV7-6 with TRBJ2-6; D unclear. V was pared by 1 base and J by 0 bases, with 7 bases between. CDR3 length: 16 amino acids. The germline V gene encodes CDR1 SGHVS and CDR2 FNYEAQ. CDR3 in amino acids: CASSLGVFSGANVLTF. CDR3 bases: TGTGCCAGCAGCTTAGGGGTATTCTCTGGGGCCAACGTCCTGACTTTC.

CDR3 nucleotides: TGTGCCAGTAGTATAGGACTAGCGGGTGTTAATGAGCAGTTCTTC. Its protein product is CASSIGLAGVNEQFF. The chain employs TRBV19 and TRBJ2-1; the match to TRBD2 covers 10 bases. The junction had 4 bases not matched to a gene; V was cut back by 1 base and J by 7 bases. The CDR3 consists of 15 residues. Germline CDR1 and CDR2: LNHDA and SQIVND (reference sequence). Variable domain in full (rest from reference TRBV19 and TRBJ2-1): DGGITQSPKYLFRKEGQNVTLSCEQNLNHDAMYWYRQDPGQGLRLIYYSQIVNDFQKGDIAEGYSVSREKKESFPLTVTSAQKNPTAFYLCASSIGLAGVNEQFFGPGTRLTVL.

The gene calls are TRBV7-3 and TRBJ2-3, with D tentatively TRBD2 (6 bases). The CDR3 has 15 amino acids. Trimming pared 1 base from V and 2 bases from J, leaving 10 bases between. CDR1 and CDR2 (germline): SGHTA, FQGTGA. CDR3 bases: TGTGCCAGCAGCTTAAATCTACTAGCCACAGATACGCAGTATTTT. Translating it yields CASSLNLLATDTQYF.

The V gene is TRBV6-5, the J gene TRBJ1-1; D might be TRBD1 (5 bases). Germline V lookup: CDR1 MNHEY, CDR2 SVGAGI. The length of the CDR3 is 16 residues. The V end was cut by 2 bases, the J end by 10 bases, with 23 bases between. The CDR3 nucleotides read TGTGCCAGCAGTTACCAGGTTGGAGCCGAACCTAGGGGAGCTTTCTTT. This encodes CASSYQVGAEPRGAFF.

This clone was counted only a few times. The gene calls are TRBV5-6 and TRBJ2-5; perhaps D is TRBD1 or TRBD2 (5 bases each). The CDR3 has 13 amino acids. Germline-derived CDR1 and CDR2 are SGHDT and YYEEEE. V lost 0 bases and J 3 bases, leaving 6 bases between the germline ends. The CDR3 region is CASSLGGEETQYF. CDR3 sequence (DNA): TGTGCCAGCAGCTTGGGAGGGGAAGAGACCCAGTACTTC.

V usage is TRBV28 and J usage is TRBJ2-7; 9 bases are a match to TRBD2. This CDR3 contains 14 residues. In germline, CDR1 is MDHEN, CDR2 SYDVKM. J gave up 1 base and V 6 bases, and 4 bases lay outside the gene matches. DNA for the CDR3: TGTGCCAGCAGCCCAGCGGGGGGTTCCTACGAGCAGTACTTC. As protein: CASSPAGGSYEQYF.

The chain combines TRBV4-2 with TRBJ1-5; D is uncertain. This CDR3 spans 14 amino acids. The V gene lost 6 bases and the J gene lost 2 bases, with 11 bases spanning the gap. Germline values: CDR1 LGHNA, CDR2 YNFKEQ. The CDR3 sequence is CASSNAGGNQPQHF. In nucleotides, the CDR3 is TGTGCCAGCAGTAACGCAGGAGGCAATCAGCCCCAGCATTTT.

V is TRBV15 and J is TRBJ1-5, with 7 bases lining up with TRBD1. Germline CDR1 LNHNV, CDR2 YYDKDF (reference sequence). The length of the CDR3 is 16 residues. V gave up 4 bases and J gave up 6 bases; unmatched junction bases: 12. The CDR3 DNA reads as TGTGCCACCAGCAAGGGCATCGTGACAGGGAGTCAGCCCCAGCATTTT. Its protein is CATSKGIVTGSQPQHF.

The chain is built from TRBV11-3 and TRBJ2-1; 13 nucleotides align to TRBD2. J gave up 3 bases and V 4 bases, and 3 bases lay outside the gene matches. Germline CDR1 is SGHNT and CDR2 is YENEEA. The CDR3 length is 16 residues. CDR3 nucleotides: TGTGCCAGCAGCTCGACTAGCGGGGGGATCTACAATGAGCAGTTCTTC. Its translation is CASSSTSGGIYNEQFF.

V is TRBV6-5 and J is TRBJ2-7; D unresolved. Per the germline V gene, CDR1 is MNHEY and CDR2 is SVGAGI. V lost 2 bases to trimming and J lost 4 bases, with 12 bases between them. This CDR3 has 14 residues. This chain's CDR3 is CASSYGRQTYEQYF. CDR3 bases: TGTGCCAGCAGTTACGGCAGGCAAACGTACGAGCAGTACTTC.

The chain has TRBV6-1 and TRBJ1-2, with TRBD1 matching 9 bases. The junction had 2 bases not matched to a gene; V was cut back by 2 bases and J by 1 base. Per the germline V gene, CDR1 is MNHNS and CDR2 is SASEGT. The CDR3 has 15 amino acids. The CDR3 reads CASSERTGVNYGYTF. As DNA, the CDR3 is TGTGCCAGCAGTGAACGGACAGGGGTTAACTATGGCTACACCTTC.

V is TRBV11-2 and J is TRBJ2-7; D possibly corresponds to TRBD1 (6 bases). Trimming shortened V by 5 bases and J by 5 bases, and 19 bases separated the two germline ends. This CDR3 spans 15 amino acids. Germline CDR1 SGHAT, CDR2 FQNNGV. The CDR3 DNA reads TGTGCCAGCAGCCTCCGGGACACCCTAGGGAACGAGCAGTACTTC. Translated, it gives CASSLRDTLGNEQYF. Combining the CDR3 with reference TRBV11-2 and TRBJ2-7 gives the whole variable domain EAGVAQSPRYKIIEKRQSVAFWCNPISGHATLYWYQQILGQGPKLLIQFQNNGVVDDSQLPKDRFSAERLKGVDSTLKIQPAKLEDSAVYLCASSLRDTLGNEQYFGPGTRLTVT.

This clone was seen only a few times. The chain joins TRBV27 to TRBJ2-5; D unclear. Germline values: CDR1 MNHEY, CDR2 SMNVEV (reference sequence). The V and J ends lost 0 bases and 5 bases respectively, with 7 bases between them. This CDR3 spans 13 amino acids. Here the CDR3 reads CASSLSTMETQYF. CDR3 sequence (DNA): TGTGCCAGCAGTTTATCCACGATGGAGACCCAGTACTTC.

This clone was picked up a small number of times. The identical CDR3 is also encoded by other nucleotide sequences in the sample. This chain connects TRBV7-2 to TRBJ2-2, with D unclear. V shed 1 base and J shed 1 base, with 4 bases lying between them. Per the germline V gene, CDR1 is SGHTA and CDR2 is FQGNSA. The CDR3 spans 14 residues. The CDR3 sequence: CASSLGGNTGELFF. The CDR3 nucleotides are TGTGCCAGCAGCTTAGGGGGGAACACCGGGGAGCTGTTTTTT. Looking up the rest from reference TRBV7-2 and TRBJ2-2 gives the full variable domain: GAGVSQSPSNKVTEKGKDVELRCDPISGHTALYWYRQSLGQGLEFLIYFQGNSAPDKSGLPSDRFSAERTGGSVSTLTIQRTQQEDSAVYLCASSLGGNTGELFFGEGSRLTVL.